Each of the 25 T cell receptor beta chains below was sequenced from the same sample in a study of CD8+ T cells in alopecia areata. Isolated RNA was reverse transcribed into cDNA used as the sequencing template. TCRdb keeps only in-frame clones here, not all; method: immunoSEQ multiplex PCR. The table includes roughly 64,000 clones, 46% detected once. Treatment denoted: oral pan-JAK inhibitor, 5-10 mg twice daily. Sample: CD8+ T cells sorted from blood, taken around week 37, from a patient treated with tofacitinib. The receptor source for this set is a human donor with alopecia areata.

This sequence joins TRBV2 and TRBJ1-4; D is unclear. Germline V gene sequence: CDR1 SNHLY, CDR2 FYNNEI. This CDR3 is 15 amino acids long. V shed 8 bases and J shed 5 bases, with 18 bases lying between them. CDR3 sequence reads: CASRPSSSENEKLFF. The CDR3 DNA reads TGTGCCAGCCGCCCCTCGTCAAGCGAGAATGAAAAACTGTTTTTT.

This chain links TRBV6-6 with TRBJ1-1, with unresolved D. V gave up 5 bases and J gave up 1 base, with 8 bases separating them. The CDR3 is 13 amino acids. Germline V CDR1 and CDR2: MNHNY, SVGAGI (reference sequence). The DNA for the CDR3 is TGTGCCAGCAGTCCAACGGGGAACACTGAAGCTTTCTTT. Amino acid sequence: CASSPTGNTEAFF.

The chain couples TRBV29-1 to TRBJ2-7, with D unclear. V was shortened by 5 bases and J by 5 bases, with 16 bases between the two germline ends. The CDR3 length is 13 residues. Germline values: CDR1 SQVTM, CDR2 ANQGSEA. The CDR3 reads CSVRDALRNEQYF. CDR3 nucleotides: TGCAGCGTTCGAGACGCGTTGAGGAACGAGCAGTACTTC.

The V call is TRBV29-1, the J call TRBJ1-1; D is perhaps TRBD1 (5 bases). V lost 6 bases to trimming and J lost 0 bases, with 8 bases between them. The CDR3 consists of 12 residues. Per the germline V gene, CDR1 is SQVTM and CDR2 is ANQGSEA. DNA of the CDR3: TGCAGCGTCGGGGGGATGAACACTGAAGCTTTCTTT. It translates to CSVGGMNTEAFF.

A few counts support this clone. The chain uses TRBV30 and TRBJ2-7, with unresolved D. The CDR3 contains 13 residues. Between the trimmed V and J ends, which lost 0 bases and 3 bases, there was a span of 9 bases. Germline lookup yields CDR1 GTSNPN and CDR2 SVGIG (reference sequence). CDR3 nucleotides: TGTGCCTGGAGTGTAGCTGGGCTCTACGAGCAGTACTTC. Translation: CAWSVAGLYEQYF.

This rearrangement joins TRBV14 to TRBJ2-7; D gene ambiguous. V was cut by 0 bases and J by 4 bases, with 13 bases left in between. Germline V gene sequence: CDR1 SGHDN, CDR2 FVKESK. The CDR3 is made up of 15 amino acids. The CDR3 nucleotides are TGTGCCAGCAGCCAAGATAGGGAAGGGATTTACGAGCAGTACTTC. It specifies CASSQDREGIYEQYF.

The J gene is TRBJ1-5, the V gene TRBV19; 7 bases match TRBD1. Germline V gene data show CDR1 as LNHDA and CDR2 as SQIVND (reference sequence). The trim removed 9 bases at V and 10 bases at J, leaving 12 bases unmatched. The CDR3 has 13 residues. The CDR3 loop is CASRDSLISPQHF. DNA of the CDR3: TGTGCCAGCAGGGACAGCTTAATCAGCCCCCAGCATTTT.

Comments on this clone: At one boundary the junction diverges from the germline segment, which might be a read error. The chain couples TRBV7-7 to TRBJ2-2, with a weak D call TRBD1 (6 bases). The CDR3 is 14 residues long. CDR1 is SSHAT, CDR2 FNYEAQ, per germline (reference sequence). Here the CDR3 DNA reads TGTGCTAGCAGCTCAGGGGAGTTGGCCGGGGAGCTGTTTTTT. This codes for CASSSGELAGELFF.

The chain has TRBV13 and TRBJ2-1; 13 nucleotides agree with TRBD2. The V segment lost 5 bases and the J segment 9 bases; nucleotides outside the gene matches: 16. CDR1 is PRHDT and CDR2 is FYEKMQ in the germline V gene (reference sequence). The CDR3 loop spans 18 amino acids. The chain's CDR3 is CASSIKGVTSGRTFEQFF. The CDR3 coding sequence is TGTGCCAGCAGCATTAAGGGGGTGACTAGCGGGAGGACTTTTGAGCAGTTCTTC.

The table lists this clone with a few counts. This chain links TRBV25-1 with TRBJ2-5, with 11 bases identical to TRBD1. Germline CDR1 reads MGHDK; CDR2 reads SYGVNS. The length of the CDR3 is 14 residues. The ends lost 6 bases at V and 2 bases at J; junction bases unmatched: 2. CDR3 protein: CASRGQGVQETQYF. The CDR3 DNA reads as TGTGCCAGCAGGGGACAGGGGGTTCAAGAGACCCAGTACTTC.

This clone was seen only a few times. This chain joins TRBV29-1 and TRBJ2-1; D perhaps matches TRBD2 (5 bases). CDR3 length: 15 residues. In germline, CDR1 is SQVTM, CDR2 ANQGSEA. Between the trimmed V and J ends, which lost 1 base and 3 bases, there was a span of 13 bases. For the CDR3, the DNA is TGCAGCGTTGAAGGCAGACGGGGTAGCTACAATGAGCAGTTCTTC. It encodes CSVEGRRGSYNEQFF.

The genes are TRBV5-6 and TRBJ2-7; D tentatively fits TRBD1 or TRBD2 (5 bases each). Trimming cost V 4 bases and J 5 bases, with 16 bases left between them. CDR1 and CDR2 from the germline V gene are SGHDT and YYEEEE. The CDR3 runs to 14 residues. CDR3: CASSPAGTLNEQYF. The CDR3 region has the DNA TGTGCCAGCAGCCCGGCCGGGACCCTGAACGAGCAGTACTTC.

The rearrangement uses TRBV29-1 and TRBJ1-1, with D unclear. The CDR3 extends over 11 amino acids. Germline CDR1 SQVTM, CDR2 ANQGSEA. The V and J ends lost 6 bases and 2 bases respectively, with 7 bases between them. The DNA of the CDR3 is TGCAGCGTCGAGGAAAACACTGAAGCTTTCTTT. Translation: CSVEENTEAFF. Full variable domain (missing parts from reference TRBV29-1 and TRBJ1-1): SAVISQKPSRDICQRGTSLTIQCQVDSQVTMMFWYRQQPGQSLTLIATANQGSEATYESGFVIDKFPISRPNLTFSTLTVSNMSPEDSSIYLCSVEENTEAFFGQGTRLTVV.

This clone has more than one count but fewer than ten. The chain couples TRBV11-2 to TRBJ2-1; tentatively, D is TRBD1 or TRBD2 (6 bases each). The V gene's germline CDR1 is SGHAT and CDR2 FQNNGV. The CDR3 consists of 17 residues. V lost 3 bases, J lost 0 bases, and 15 bases lay in between. This chain's CDR3 is CASSFSPGDFSYNEQFF. The CDR3, as DNA: TGTGCCAGCAGCTTTTCCCCAGGGGACTTCTCCTACAATGAGCAGTTCTTC.

This clone was detected only a few times. The chain links TRBV30 to TRBJ2-2; no clear D gene. CDR1 is GTSNPN and CDR2 is SVGIG in the germline V gene (reference sequence). Trimming took 4 bases from V and 4 from J, leaving 7 bases between them. CDR3 size: 12 residues. In DNA, the CDR3 is TGTGCCTGGACGTCCCTCACCGGGGAGCTGTTTTTT. It yields the protein CAWTSLTGELFF.

In the case of this clone: One junction end does not reproduce the germline sequence, and a read error may be involved. The chain couples TRBV7-9 to TRBJ2-1; a possible D gene is TRBD2 (6 bases). Germline CDR1 SEHNR, CDR2 FQNEAQ (reference sequence). This CDR3 has 8 residues. The CDR3 DNA sequence: TGCCTAGCGTATGAGCAGTTCTTC. It is translated as CLAYEQFF. The full variable domain, its missing parts supplied by reference TRBV7-9 and TRBJ2-1, is DTGVSQNPRHKITKRGQNVTFRCDPISEHNRLYWYRQTLGQGPEFLTYFQNEAQLEKSRLLSDRFSAERPKGSFSTLEIQRTEQGDSAMYLCLAYEQFFGPGTRLTVL.

This clone was seen only a few times. The chain employs TRBV29-1 and TRBJ2-2; 7 nucleotides line up with TRBD2. The ends lost 7 bases at V and 3 bases at J; junction bases unmatched: 2. This CDR3 is 12 amino acids long. CDR1 and CDR2 from the germline V gene are SQVTM and ANQGSEA. The CDR3 spells CSGLADTGELFF. CDR3 bases: TGCAGCGGGCTAGCGGACACCGGGGAGCTGTTTTTT.

The J gene is TRBJ2-5, the V gene TRBV7-9, with 8 bases aligning to TRBD1. Germline V CDR1 and CDR2: SEHNR, FQNEAQ (reference sequence). There are 15 residues in the CDR3. The junction had 7 bases not matched to a gene; V was cut back by 5 bases and J by 2 bases. DNA for the CDR3: TGTGCCAGCAGCCGTATGGGACAGGAGCAAGAGACCCAGTACTTC. Encoded protein: CASSRMGQEQETQYF.

In its sample, this clone was seen a few times. The V call is TRBV7-9, the J call TRBJ2-1; D possibly matches TRBD1 or TRBD2 (5 bases each). This CDR3 comprises 13 residues. CDR1 is SEHNR, CDR2 FQNEAQ, per germline (reference sequence). Trimming shortened V by 5 bases and J by 0 bases, and 5 bases separated the two germline ends. This CDR3 reads CASSGGSYNEQFF. CDR3 bases: TGTGCCAGCAGCGGGGGCTCCTACAATGAGCAGTTCTTC.

The rearrangement uses TRBV5-6 and TRBJ2-6; D gene unclear. CDR1 and CDR2 from the germline V gene are SGHDT and YYEEEE. The V end lost 4 bases, the J end lost 0 bases, and 8 bases lay between the germline ends. This CDR3 has 15 amino acids. For the CDR3, the DNA is TGTGCCAGCAGCCCGACCTTCTCTGGGGCCAACGTCCTGACTTTC. Translation: CASSPTFSGANVLTF.

This clone was observed a few times. V is TRBV27 and J is TRBJ1-1; TRBD1 is a possible D gene (5 bases). Germline lookup yields CDR1 MNHEY and CDR2 SMNVEV (reference sequence). CDR3 length: 14 residues. Trimming pared 3 bases from V and 3 bases from J, leaving 11 bases between. The CDR3 DNA follows: TGTGCCAGCAGTTTCATGGGGACGGACACTGAAGCTTTCTTT. It codes for CASSFMGTDTEAFF.

J is TRBJ2-7 and V is TRBV6-1; TRBD1 matches at 8 bases. There are 17 residues in the CDR3. Unmatched junction bases numbered 11, after V lost 1 base and J lost 3 bases. Germline CDR1 is MNHNS and CDR2 is SASEGT. The CDR3 DNA follows: TGTGCCAGCAGTGAAGACAGGACAGGGTCAGGGAGCTACGAGCAGTACTTC. It translates to CASSEDRTGSGSYEQYF.

The DNA for the CDR3 is TGCGCCAGCAGCCAAGATGGAGGGACTGAAGCTTTCTTT. Translating gives CASSQDGGTEAFF. This chain links TRBV4-1 with TRBJ1-1, with D uncertain. The length of the CDR3 is 13 residues. Germline V CDR1 and CDR2: MGHRA, YSYEKL. Trimming took 0 bases from V and 5 from J, leaving 7 bases between them.

Details on this clone: Additional DNA sequences in this sample encode the identical CDR3. The V call is TRBV9, the J call TRBJ2-7, with no clear D. This CDR3 contains 14 residues. Deletions cut 0 bases from V and 2 bases from J, with 9 bases between. CDR1 is SGDLS, CDR2 YYNGEE, per germline. The CDR3 bases are TGTGCCAGCAGCGTAGGTTACGGCGCCTACGAGCAGTACTTC. Encoded protein: CASSVGYGAYEQYF.

V usage is TRBV5-4 and J usage is TRBJ2-1; D might be TRBD1 or TRBD2, each matching 5 bases. CDR1 is SGHNT, CDR2 YYREEE, per germline (reference sequence). The V end lost 2 bases, the J end lost 15 bases, and 12 bases lay between the germline ends. CDR3 length equals 11 residues. As DNA, the CDR3 is TGTGCCAGCAGCTTCCGGGACGACTGGTTCTTC. It codes for CASSFRDDWFF.